A single sample is the source of the 24 T cell receptor beta chains below, sequenced in a study of blood T cell repertoires in COVID-19. Profiling relied on immunoSEQ multiplex PCR, and the TCRdb table lists in-frame clones only, not all of them. This sample has more than 200,000 clones, with roughly 85% found just once. The sequencing input was peripheral blood. These receptors were collected from a man between 18 and 35 years old with active or convalescent COVID-19.

The chain combines TRBV24-1 with TRBJ2-7, with D uncertain. The CDR3 runs to 13 residues. Trimming stripped 2 bases from V and 4 bases from J, with 8 bases between. Per the germline V gene, CDR1 is KGHDR and CDR2 is SFDVKD. The CDR3 is CATSDSHQYEQYF. Written as DNA, the CDR3 is TGTGCCACCAGTGATTCCCACCAGTACGAGCAGTACTTC.

The chain couples TRBV25-1 to TRBJ2-7, with TRBD1 identical over 7 bases. The CDR3 has 12 residues. Per the germline V gene, CDR1 is MGHDK and CDR2 is SYGVNS. The V and J ends lost 7 bases and 4 bases, in that order; junction bases with no gene match: 4. CDR3 sequence: CASNRQGYEQYF. CDR3 nucleotides: TGTGCCAGCAACAGACAGGGTTACGAGCAGTACTTC.

The chain has TRBV5-8 and TRBJ1-5; D unclear. CDR3 length: 16 amino acids. Germline assignment: CDR1 SGHTS and CDR2 YDEGEE. Trimming pared 4 bases from V and 7 bases from J, leaving 21 bases between. CDR3 coding DNA: TGTGCCAGCAGCCCACTAGTCGGGTCCCTTCGACAGCCCCAGCATTTT. Its translation: CASSPLVGSLRQPQHF.

V gene TRBV19 combines with J gene TRBJ1-2; D gene ambiguous. The CDR3 runs 12 residues. The germline CDR1 and CDR2 sequences are LNHDA and SQIVND (reference sequence). Trimming cost V 3 bases and J 8 bases, with 10 bases left between them. Here the CDR3 DNA reads TGTGCCAGTAGTATGCCGGTCGCCGGCTACACCTTC. Encoded protein: CASSMPVAGYTF.

The gene calls are TRBV6-5 and TRBJ1-2; tentative D call: TRBD1 (5 bases). Looked up from germline, CDR1 is MNHEY and CDR2 is SVGAGI. The CDR3 loop spans 13 amino acids. V lost 10 bases to trimming and J lost 4 bases, with 16 bases between them. The CDR3 DNA sequence: TGTGCCATCAGCGGGGGACCAGCCTATGGCTACACCTTC. Translation gives CAISGGPAYGYTF.

This chain links TRBV3-1 (or the pseudogene TRBV3-2) with TRBJ2-1, with D perhaps TRBD1 (5 bases). The germline V gene encodes CDR1 LGHDT and CDR2 YNNKEL (reference sequence). The CDR3 covers 15 residues. Trimming left V 6 bases short and J 2 bases short, with 14 bases between. Here the CDR3 DNA reads TGTGCCAGCAGTCTGGAACAGGACCCCTACAATGAGCAGTTCTTC. Amino acids: CASSLEQDPYNEQFF.

This chain links TRBV6-2 or TRBV6-3 with TRBJ2-7; possible D gene TRBD2, 6 bases. The CDR3 totals 15 residues. Trimming left V 4 bases short and J 2 bases short, with 15 bases between. The germline CDR1 and CDR2 sequences are MNHEY and SVGEGT. The CDR3 reads CASSSGLQRPYEQYF. The CDR3 region has the DNA TGTGCCAGCAGTTCGGGACTCCAAAGGCCCTACGAGCAGTACTTC.

The chain is built from TRBV7-8 and TRBJ2-5; D is unresolved. Germline V gene lookup returns CDR1 SGHVS and CDR2 FQNEAQ. This CDR3 has 14 residues. With 1 base removed from V and 4 bases from J, the gap between germline ends came to 10 bases. The CDR3 coding sequence is TGTGCCAGCAGCTTAGTTTCGACAATAGAGACCCAGTACTTC. It codes for CASSLVSTIETQYF. Combining the CDR3 with reference TRBV7-8 and TRBJ2-5 gives the whole variable domain GAGVSQSPRYKVAKRGQDVALRCDPISGHVSLFWYQQALGQGPEFLTYFQNEAQLDKSGLPSDRFFAERPEGSVSTLKIQRTQQEDSAVYLCASSLVSTIETQYFGPGTRLLVL.

The V and J genes are TRBV15 and TRBJ1-1; a weak D match, TRBD1 (5 bases). Germline V lookup: CDR1 LNHNV, CDR2 YYDKDF (reference sequence). The ends were cut back, 1 base at V and 5 bases at J, with 8 bases in the middle. This CDR3 spans 13 amino acids. CDR3 nucleotide sequence: TGTGCCACCAGCAGAGTCGGGGGAACTGAAGCTTTCTTT. Its protein product is CATSRVGGTEAFF.

The chain joins TRBV5-6 to TRBJ1-4, with 7 bases aligning to TRBD1. CDR3 size: 15 residues. Unmatched junction bases numbered 3, after V lost 0 bases and J lost 4 bases. CDR1 and CDR2 (germline): SGHDT, YYEEEE. Here the CDR3 reads CASSLAQGINEKLFF. For the CDR3, the DNA is TGTGCCAGCAGCTTGGCACAGGGGATTAATGAAAAACTGTTTTTT.

With regard to this clone: Other DNA sequences in the sample encode the same CDR3. This chain connects TRBV19 to TRBJ1-6, with 9 bases aligning to TRBD1. V shed 7 bases and J 7 bases; nucleotides not matched to a gene: 5. Germline loops: CDR1 LNHDA, CDR2 SQIVND (reference sequence). The CDR3 has 14 residues. The CDR3 loop is CASTPDRGNSPLHF. The CDR3, as DNA: TGTGCCAGTACCCCGGACAGGGGAAATTCACCCCTCCACTTT.

V gene TRBV10-3 combines with J gene TRBJ2-3; the match to TRBD2 covers 14 bases. The length of the CDR3 is 15 residues. The V gene's germline CDR1 is ENHRY and CDR2 SYGVKD. The V segment lost 10 bases and the J segment 7 bases; nucleotides outside the gene matches: 10. CDR3 residues: CASTGTSGSMNTQYF. Here the CDR3 DNA reads TGTGCCAGCACCGGGACTAGCGGGAGTATGAATACGCAGTATTTT.

The CDR3 here is CAWSPGTGDNEQFF. CDR3 sequence (DNA): TGTGCCTGGAGTCCCGGGACAGGGGACAATGAGCAGTTCTTC. The rearrangement links TRBV30 to TRBJ2-1, with 10 bases matching TRBD1. With V trimmed by 2 bases and J by 5 bases, 3 bases remained unmatched. Germline-derived CDR1 and CDR2 are GTSNPN and SVGIG (reference sequence). The CDR3 consists of 14 residues.

J is TRBJ1-6 and V is TRBV6-5, with 7 bases lining up with TRBD1. The germline V gene has CDR1 MNHEY and CDR2 SVGAGI. The J segment lost 3 bases and the V segment lost 4 bases, leaving 6 bases of the junction unmatched. This CDR3 region has 16 residues. As DNA, the CDR3 is TGTGCCAGCAGTTTGACAGGGACCAGCTATAATTCACCCCTCCACTTT. It specifies CASSLTGTSYNSPLHF.

V and J are TRBV2 and TRBJ2-7; possible D gene TRBD1, 5 bases. The CDR3 runs to 12 residues. CDR1 is SNHLY and CDR2 is FYNNEI in the germline V gene. Trimming left V 6 bases short and J 4 bases short, with 10 bases between. CDR3 sequence reads: CASRTDRYEQYF. The CDR3 DNA sequence: TGTGCCAGCAGGACCGACAGATACGAGCAGTACTTC. The whole variable domain, filled in from reference TRBV2 and TRBJ2-7, reads EPEVTQTPSHQVTQMGQEVILRCVPISNHLYFYWYRQILGQKVEFLVSFYNNEISEKSEIFDDQFSVERPDGSNFTLKIRSTKLEDSAMYFCASRTDRYEQYFGPGTRLTVT.

The rearrangement uses TRBV19 and TRBJ1-5; TRBD1 might be the D (6 bases). The V end was cut by 5 bases, the J end by 6 bases, with 8 bases between. The CDR3 is 12 amino acids. In germline, CDR1 is LNHDA, CDR2 SQIVND (reference sequence). CDR3 DNA: TGTGCCAGTAGTGTCAGGGGTCAGCCCCAGCATTTT. This encodes CASSVRGQPQHF.

The J gene is TRBJ2-3, the V gene TRBV10-3; D remains unclear. Germline CDR1 ENHRY, CDR2 SYGVKD. The V end was cut by 6 bases, the J end by 5 bases, with 15 bases between. This CDR3 contains 14 residues. CDR3 DNA: TGTGCCATCAGGGTAGAAGCCGGTGGAGATACGCAGTATTTT. It yields the protein CAIRVEAGGDTQYF.

The chain has TRBV7-9 and TRBJ1-6; TRBD1 matches at 7 bases. The length of the CDR3 is 15 residues. With 4 bases clipped from V and 6 bases from J, the junction kept 6 bases outside the gene matches. CDR1 and CDR2 (germline): SEHNR, FQNEAQ (reference sequence). The CDR3 sequence: CASSSPGTVNSPLHF. For the CDR3, the DNA is TGTGCCAGCAGCTCCCCCGGGACAGTTAATTCACCCCTCCACTTT.

The V call is TRBV9, the J call TRBJ2-5; 15 bases match TRBD2. This CDR3 has 16 residues. The junction had 2 bases not matched to a gene; V was cut back by 0 bases and J by 5 bases. Germline CDR1 is SGDLS and CDR2 is YYNGEE. The CDR3 coding sequence is TGTGCCAGCAGCGTAGCTGGGACTAGCGGGAGGGAGACCCAGTACTTC. Amino acids: CASSVAGTSGRETQYF. The variable domain in full, completed from reference TRBV9 and TRBJ2-5, reads DSGVTQTPKHLITATGQRVTLRCSPRSGDLSVYWYQQSLDQGLQFLIQYYNGEERAKGNILERFSAQQFPDLHSELNLSSLELGDSALYFCASSVAGTSGRETQYFGPGTRLLVL.

The rearrangement links TRBV11-2 to TRBJ2-5; 7 bases line up with TRBD2. Germline CDR1 and CDR2: SGHAT and FQNNGV. The CDR3 runs 14 residues. Unmatched junction bases numbered 7, after V lost 5 bases and J lost 4 bases. The CDR3 spells CASSPWGGVETQYF. Written as DNA, the CDR3 is TGTGCCAGCAGCCCGTGGGGGGGGGTAGAGACCCAGTACTTC.

The chain couples TRBV9 to TRBJ1-4; a weak D match, TRBD1 (6 bases). Trimming removed 2 bases from V and 7 bases from J, with 15 bases in between. The germline gives CDR1 SGDLS, CDR2 YYNGEE. This CDR3 comprises 15 residues. This CDR3 reads CASSVSTRGGEKLFF. The CDR3 bases are TGTGCCAGCAGCGTCTCAACGCGAGGGGGTGAAAAACTGTTTTTT. Supplemented by reference TRBV9 and TRBJ1-4, the full variable domain reads DSGVTQTPKHLITATGQRVTLRCSPRSGDLSVYWYQQSLDQGLQFLIQYYNGEERAKGNILERFSAQQFPDLHSELNLSSLELGDSALYFCASSVSTRGGEKLFFGSGTQLSVL.

The sample holds a few counts of this clone. The chain carries TRBV6-2 or TRBV6-3 and TRBJ2-7; D not certain. The CDR3 is made up of 15 amino acids. V shed 4 bases and J shed 4 bases, with 17 bases lying between them. The germline gives CDR1 MNHEY, CDR2 SVGEGT. Here the CDR3 reads CASSSPGSSGYEQYF. The CDR3 nucleotides read TGTGCCAGCAGTTCCCCTGGTTCCTCAGGTTACGAGCAGTACTTC.

DNA of the CDR3: TGTGCCAGCAGCTTGGGCGGGTTGGGGGAGCTGTTTTTT. The encoded protein is CASSLGGLGELFF. The V and J genes are TRBV7-2 and TRBJ2-2, with D possibly TRBD2 on 5 matching bases. Trimming took off 3 bases at V and 8 bases at J, with 10 bases between the two ends. Per germline, CDR1 SGHTA and CDR2 FQGNSA. The CDR3 is made up of 13 amino acids.

The sample holds one count of this clone. The genes are TRBV30 and TRBJ1-1; D might be TRBD1 (5 bases). Trimming shortened V by 2 bases and J by 6 bases, and 13 bases separated the two germline ends. This CDR3 is 13 amino acids long. Germline V gene lookup returns CDR1 GTSNPN and CDR2 SVGIG (reference sequence). The CDR3 DNA is TGTGCCTGGAGTCCTGAGGGGAGGCCTGAAGCTTTCTTT. It translates to CAWSPEGRPEAFF.